Below are 10 T cell receptor beta chains sequenced from a single sample in a study of blood T cell repertoires in COVID-19 (dated by TCRdb to the early 2020s). Receptor amplification or capture employed the immunoSEQ multiplex PCR assay. Not all clones reach the TCRdb copy of this immuneACCESS table, which keeps in-frame sequences only. Checked studies attribute under half of the gap to unresolved V genes and leave the rest unexplained. This sample holds tens of thousands of clones; 75% to 90% were observed only once. 12% of the sample comes from the top ten. Sequences were obtained from peripheral blood. The source of these receptors is a man aged 70 or older with active or convalescent COVID-19.

V and J are TRBV6-5 and TRBJ1-2, with D unresolved. The CDR3 length is 15 residues. Trimming took off 6 bases at V and 10 bases at J, with 24 bases between the two ends. Germline loops: CDR1 MNHEY, CDR2 SVGAGI. CDR3 sequence reads: CASSRGSTQVFVYTF. Written as DNA, the CDR3 is TGTGCCAGCAGCCGAGGGTCCACTCAAGTGTTTGTCTACACCTTC.

Written as DNA, the CDR3 is TGTGCCAGCAATACTGGAGGGGAGGGCAATCAGCCCCAGCATTTT. This encodes CASNTGGEGNQPQHF. The V call is TRBV28, the J call TRBJ1-5; D is perhaps TRBD1 (5 bases). The CDR3 sequence is 15 residues long. Between the trimmed V and J ends, which lost 7 bases and 2 bases, there was a span of 15 bases. Germline lookup yields CDR1 MDHEN and CDR2 SYDVKM.

The table lists this clone with a count of one. This sequence joins TRBV2 and TRBJ2-7; 8 bases match TRBD2. This CDR3 spans 14 amino acids. The germline gives CDR1 SNHLY, CDR2 FYNNEI. The J segment lost 3 bases and the V segment lost 11 bases, leaving 12 bases of the junction unmatched. This chain's CDR3 is CAGRVGGGLYEQYF. The CDR3, as DNA: TGTGCCGGAAGGGTTGGCGGGGGGCTCTACGAGCAGTACTTC.

The chain employs TRBV19 and TRBJ1-2; tentatively, D is TRBD1 (5 bases). The CDR3 consists of 12 residues. Germline V CDR1 and CDR2: LNHDA, SQIVND (reference sequence). Trimming removed 9 bases from V and 4 bases from J, with 12 bases in between. DNA for the CDR3: TGTGCCAGCGCGACAGTTCTCTATGGCTACACCTTC. Encoded protein: CASATVLYGYTF. Drawing the rest from reference TRBV19 and TRBJ1-2, the complete variable domain is DGGITQSPKYLFRKEGQNVTLSCEQNLNHDAMYWYRQDPGQGLRLIYYSQIVNDFQKGDIAEGYSVSREKKESFPLTVTSAQKNPTAFYLCASATVLYGYTFGSGTRLTVV.

The rearrangement links TRBV9 to TRBJ2-3, with 10 positions matching TRBD2. J was trimmed by 1 base and V by 0 bases; bases with no gene match: 2. CDR1 and CDR2 from the germline V gene are SGDLS and YYNGEE. This CDR3 spans 16 amino acids. CDR3: CASSVGGTSGTDTQYF. In DNA form, the CDR3 reads TGTGCCAGCAGCGTAGGAGGGACTAGCGGCACAGATACGCAGTATTTT.

The chain's CDR3 is CASTPLGTLAYEQYF. The DNA for the CDR3 is TGTGCCAGCACCCCCCTGGGCACTCTCGCCTACGAGCAGTACTTC. V gene TRBV28 combines with J gene TRBJ2-7, with no clear D. This CDR3 is 15 amino acids long. CDR1 and CDR2 (germline): MDHEN, SYDVKM. The V end was cut by 7 bases, the J end by 2 bases, with 18 bases between.

The chain has TRBV21-1 and TRBJ1-1. TRBV21-1 constitutes a pseudogene. The CDR3 sequence is 17 residues long. CDR3 sequence: CASSKGLRGVRNTEAFF. CDR3 DNA sequence: TGTGCCAGCAGCAAAGGGTTACGGGGAGTAAGAAACACTGAAGCTTTCTTT.

V is TRBV11-2 and J is TRBJ2-1; D might be TRBD1 (5 bases). The CDR3 contains 17 residues. Trimming removed 1 base from V and 0 bases from J, with 13 bases in between. Germline V CDR1 and CDR2: SGHAT, FQNNGV. CDR3 bases: TGTGCCAGCAGCTTAGCCCCAGGGTACTTCTCCTACAATGAGCAGTTCTTC. It is translated as CASSLAPGYFSYNEQFF.

This rearrangement joins TRBV4-1 to TRBJ2-7; 8 bases fit TRBD1. The length of the CDR3 is 15 residues. Germline loops: CDR1 MGHRA, CDR2 YSYEKL. V was pared by 1 base and J by 7 bases, with 9 bases of the junction left unmatched. The CDR3 loop reads CASSQGVQGAREQYF. For the CDR3, the DNA is TGCGCCAGCAGCCAAGGGGTCCAGGGGGCTCGGGAGCAGTACTTC.

The chain is built from TRBV5-1 and TRBJ2-7, with no clear D. Trimming removed 0 bases from V and 3 bases from J, with 10 bases in between. Germline CDR1 is SGHRS and CDR2 is YFSETQ. This CDR3 comprises 14 residues. The DNA of the CDR3 is TGCGCCAGCAGCTTGGAATACTCAGGCTACGAGCAGTACTTC. Residues: CASSLEYSGYEQYF. Full variable domain (missing parts from reference TRBV5-1 and TRBJ2-7): KAGVTQTPRYLIKTRGQQVTLSCSPISGHRSVSWYQQTPGQGLQFLFEYFSETQRNKGNFPGRFSGRQFSNSRSEMNVSTLELGDSALYLCASSLEYSGYEQYFGPGTRLTVT.